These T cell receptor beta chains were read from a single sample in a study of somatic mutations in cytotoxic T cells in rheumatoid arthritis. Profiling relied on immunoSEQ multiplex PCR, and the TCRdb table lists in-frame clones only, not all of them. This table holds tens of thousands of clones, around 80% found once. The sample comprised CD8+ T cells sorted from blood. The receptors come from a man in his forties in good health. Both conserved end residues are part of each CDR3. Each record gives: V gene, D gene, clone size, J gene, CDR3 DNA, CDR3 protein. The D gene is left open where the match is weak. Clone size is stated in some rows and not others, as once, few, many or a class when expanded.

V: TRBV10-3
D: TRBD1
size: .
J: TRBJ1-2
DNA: TGTGCCATCAGTGTAGACAGGGGTTCATTTGGCTACACCTTC
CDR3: CAISVDRGSFGYTF

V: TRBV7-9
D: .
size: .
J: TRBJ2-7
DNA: TGTGCCAGCAGCCGAATCAAGATTAAAGGGACGGCTTCCTACGAGCAGTACTTC
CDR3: CASSRIKIKGTASYEQYF

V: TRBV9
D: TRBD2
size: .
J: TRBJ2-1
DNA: TGTGCCAGCAGCTCTCTAGCGGGAGGGCCCAGAAATGAGCAGTTCTTC
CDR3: CASSSLAGGPRNEQFF

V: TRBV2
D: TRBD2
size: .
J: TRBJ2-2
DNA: TGTGCCAGCACCCGTAGCGGGACGAACACCGGGGAGCTGTTTTTT
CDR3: CASTRSGTNTGELFF

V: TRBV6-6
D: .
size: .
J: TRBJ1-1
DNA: TGTGCCAGCAGCCGGGATCTTTACTTGGCTTTCTTT
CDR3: CASSRDLYLAFF

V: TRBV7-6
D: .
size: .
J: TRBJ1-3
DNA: TGTGCCAGCAGCTTAGAGGCAGGGGTCGGAAACACCATATATTTT
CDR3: CASSLEAGVGNTIYF

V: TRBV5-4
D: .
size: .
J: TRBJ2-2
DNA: TGTGCCAGCAGGGGCACCGGGGAGCTGTTTTTT
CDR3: CASRGTGELFF

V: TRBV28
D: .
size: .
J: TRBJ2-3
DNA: TGTGCCAGCAGCCGCAGCCGGGACAGCACAGATACGCAGTATTTT
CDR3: CASSRSRDSTDTQYF

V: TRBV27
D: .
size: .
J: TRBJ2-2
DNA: TGTGCCAGCAGTACCAGGGTTACCGGGGAGCTGTTTTTT
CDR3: CASSTRVTGELFF

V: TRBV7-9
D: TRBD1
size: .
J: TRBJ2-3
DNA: TGTGCCAGCAGCCAGAAGCGACAGGGGTGGGACACAGATACGCAGTATTTT
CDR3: CASSQKRQGWDTDTQYF

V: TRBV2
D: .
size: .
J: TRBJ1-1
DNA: TGTGCCAGATGGGACACCAAGAACACTGAAGCTTTCTTT
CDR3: CARWDTKNTEAFF

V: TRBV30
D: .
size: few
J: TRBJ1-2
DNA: TGTGCCTGGAGGGCCACCGGGAGCTATGGCTACACCTTC
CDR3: CAWRATGSYGYTF

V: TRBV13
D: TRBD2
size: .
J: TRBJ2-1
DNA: TGTGCCAGCAGCTTCGGGAGGGCGAGGGGGAATGAGCAGTTCTTC
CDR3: CASSFGRARGNEQFF

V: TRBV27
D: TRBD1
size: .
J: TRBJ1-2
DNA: TGTGCCAGCAGTCCAGGACAGGGTTATCATGGCTACACCTTC
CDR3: CASSPGQGYHGYTF

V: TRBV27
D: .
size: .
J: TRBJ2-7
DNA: TGTGCCAGCAGTTTCGGAGACTACTACGAGCAGTACTTC
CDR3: CASSFGDYYEQYF

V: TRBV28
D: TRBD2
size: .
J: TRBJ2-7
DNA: TGTGCCAGCAGCCCAGGACTAGCGGGACGATACGAGCAGTACTTC
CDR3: CASSPGLAGRYEQYF

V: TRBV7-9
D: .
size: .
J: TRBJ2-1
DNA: TGTGCCAGCAGCTCAGACAGTTACAATGAGCAGTTCTTC
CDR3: CASSSDSYNEQFF

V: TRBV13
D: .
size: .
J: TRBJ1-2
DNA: TGTGCCAGCAACCAGGGATTAGACTATGGCTACACCTTC
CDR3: CASNQGLDYGYTF

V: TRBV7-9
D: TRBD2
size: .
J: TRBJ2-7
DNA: TGTGCCAGCAGCTTAGTTCCTGGACTAGGCTCCTACGAGCAGTACTTC
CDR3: CASSLVPGLGSYEQYF

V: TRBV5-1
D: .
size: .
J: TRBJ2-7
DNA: TGCGCCAGCAGCTTGGCTGGGAACTACGAGCAGTACTTC
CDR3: CASSLAGNYEQYF

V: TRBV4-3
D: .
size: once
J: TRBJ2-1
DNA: TGCGCCAGCAGCCAAGAGTCAGGATTTCACAATGAGCAGTTCTTC
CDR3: CASSQESGFHNEQFF

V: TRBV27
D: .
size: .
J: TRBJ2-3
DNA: TGTGCCAGCAGCCTTCCGCCCCCAGATACGCAGTATTTT
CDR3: CASSLPPPDTQYF

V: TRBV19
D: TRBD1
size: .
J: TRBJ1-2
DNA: TGTGCCAGTAGTCCTGGACAGGGTTTTAACTATGGCTACACCTTC
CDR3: CASSPGQGFNYGYTF

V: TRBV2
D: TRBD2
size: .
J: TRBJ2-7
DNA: TGTGCCAGCAGTCCGGGGGAGGGTTACGAGCAGTACTTC
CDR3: CASSPGEGYEQYF

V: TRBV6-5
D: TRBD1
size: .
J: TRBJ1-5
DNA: TGTGCCAGCAGTTCTCACAGGGGGAAACAGCCCCAGCATTTT
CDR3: CASSSHRGKQPQHF

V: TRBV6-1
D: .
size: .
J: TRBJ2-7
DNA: TGTGCCAGCAGTGAGGTGAACCTATACGAGCAGTACTTC
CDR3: CASSEVNLYEQYF

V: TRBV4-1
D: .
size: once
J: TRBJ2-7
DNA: TGCGCCAGCAGCCAAGGTCGGCAGGGATACGAGCAGTACTTC
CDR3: CASSQGRQGYEQYF

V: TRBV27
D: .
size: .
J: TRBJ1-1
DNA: TGTGCCAGCAGTTTAGGGAGGGGAGATCTCATGAACACTGAAGCTTTCTTT
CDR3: CASSLGRGDLMNTEAFF

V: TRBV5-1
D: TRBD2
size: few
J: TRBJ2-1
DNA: TGCGCCAGCAGCTCGTCCCTAGCGGGAGTCAACAATGAGCAGTTCTTC
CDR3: CASSSSLAGVNNEQFF

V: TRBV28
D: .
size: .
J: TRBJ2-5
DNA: TGTGCCAGCAGCTTGAGTGTGGAAGAGACCCAGTACTTC
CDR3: CASSLSVEETQYF

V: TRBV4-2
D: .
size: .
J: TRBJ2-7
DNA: TGTGCCAGCAGCCAAGATAATGCGAACGAGCAGTACTTC
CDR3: CASSQDNANEQYF

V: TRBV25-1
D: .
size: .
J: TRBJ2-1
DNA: TGTGCCAGCGGGGCTAGACAGAAAGGCGATGAGCAGTTCTTC
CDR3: CASGARQKGDEQFF

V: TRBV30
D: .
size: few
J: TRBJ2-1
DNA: TGTGCCTGGAGTGTACAAAACAATGAGCAGTTCTTC
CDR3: CAWSVQNNEQFF